Listed below are T cell receptor beta chains from one sample, sequenced in a study of blood T cell repertoires in COVID-19. Sequenced by immunoSEQ multiplex PCR; TCRdb stores in-frame clones only, minus some. The profile shows fewer than 150,000 clones, 65% to 85% of them singletons. Sequenced input: peripheral blood. The receptors originated from a man in his fifties or sixties with acute or convalescent COVID-19. The CDR3 runs from the conserved cysteine through the conserved F or W. The D gene is left open where the match is weak. Rows give clone size only sometimes, using once, few, many, or a class for an expanded clone.

size,D,J,V,CDR3,DNA
few,TRBD1,TRBJ2-7,TRBV7-2,CASSLSGQGTYEQYF,TGTGCCAGCAGCTTATCTGGACAGGGGACCTACGAGCAGTACTTC
.,.,TRBJ1-1,TRBV2,CASSDGGVAEAFF,TGTGCCAGCAGTGATGGAGGGGTCGCTGAAGCTTTCTTT
.,.,TRBJ2-3,TRBV6-5,CASRDPNEGGQYF,TGTGCCAGCAGGGACCCTAACGAAGGGGGGCAGTATTTT
.,.,TRBJ1-2,TRBV27,CASSPIRAYGYTF,TGTGCCAGCAGTCCCATTAGAGCCTATGGCTACACCTTC
.,.,TRBJ1-1,TRBV6-5,CASTAVQGEAFF,TGTGCCAGCACCGCTGTACAGGGAGAAGCTTTCTTT
once,TRBD2,TRBJ2-3,TRBV19,CASSTPSAGVPTDTQYF,TGTGCCAGTAGTACCCCCAGTGCGGGAGTACCCACAGATACGCAGTATTTT
.,TRBD1,TRBJ1-5,TRBV27,CASSPGTGTNQPQHF,TGTGCCAGCAGCCCCGGGACAGGGACCAATCAGCCCCAGCATTTT
.,TRBD1,TRBJ1-4,TRBV6-5,CASSWSRGPEKLFF,TGTGCCAGCAGTTGGAGCAGGGGGCCGGAAAAACTGTTTTTT
few,TRBD1,TRBJ1-5,TRBV2,CASSGWTGDNQPQHF,TGTGCCAGCAGTGGCTGGACAGGCGATAATCAGCCCCAGCATTTT
.,TRBD2,TRBJ2-1,TRBV11-2,CASSLVIPLAGGSNEQFF,TGTGCCAGCAGCTTAGTCATACCTTTAGCGGGGGGGAGCAATGAGCAGTTCTTC
.,.,TRBJ1-1,TRBV7-3,CASSPRPDTEAFF,TGTGCCAGCAGCCCCAGGCCGGACACTGAAGCTTTCTTT
.,TRBD2,TRBJ2-3,TRBV6-2/TRBV6-3,CASSAGLAGVTDTQYF,TGTGCCAGCAGTGCGGGACTAGCGGGGGTCACAGATACGCAGTATTTT
.,.,TRBJ2-1,TRBV5-1,CASSLGGGYNEQFF,TGCGCCAGCAGCTTGGGCGGAGGCTACAATGAGCAGTTCTTC
.,.,TRBJ1-5,TRBV30,CAWSTSRSNSGQPQHF,TGTGCCTGGAGTACCTCTCGAAGTAATTCCGGTCAGCCCCAGCATTTT
.,.,TRBJ1-1,TRBV28,CASSLPSLGAFF,TGTGCCAGCAGTTTACCATCCCTCGGAGCTTTCTTT
.,.,TRBJ2-3,TRBV10-3,CATEGQGTQYF,TGTGCCACGGAGGGTCAGGGTACGCAGTATTTT